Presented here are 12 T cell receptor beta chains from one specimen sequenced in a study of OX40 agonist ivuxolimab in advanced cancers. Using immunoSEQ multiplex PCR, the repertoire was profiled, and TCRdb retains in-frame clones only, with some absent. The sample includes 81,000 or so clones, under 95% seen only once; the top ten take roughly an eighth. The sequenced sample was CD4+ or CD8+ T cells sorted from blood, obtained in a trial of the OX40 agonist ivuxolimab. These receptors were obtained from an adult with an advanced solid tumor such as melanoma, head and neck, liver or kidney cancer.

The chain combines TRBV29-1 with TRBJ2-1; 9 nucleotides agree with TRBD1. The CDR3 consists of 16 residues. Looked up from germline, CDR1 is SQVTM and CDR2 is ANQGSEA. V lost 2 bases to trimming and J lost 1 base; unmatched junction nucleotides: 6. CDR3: CSVELPTGGSYNEQFF. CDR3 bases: TGCAGCGTTGAACTCCCGACAGGGGGATCCTACAATGAGCAGTTCTTC.

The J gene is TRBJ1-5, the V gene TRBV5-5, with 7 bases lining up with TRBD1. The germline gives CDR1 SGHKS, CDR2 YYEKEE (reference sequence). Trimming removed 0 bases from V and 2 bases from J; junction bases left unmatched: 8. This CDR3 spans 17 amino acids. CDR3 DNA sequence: TGTGCCAGCAGCTTGGCCTCCTGGCAGGGGGGCAATCAGCCCCAGCATTTT. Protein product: CASSLASWQGGNQPQHF.

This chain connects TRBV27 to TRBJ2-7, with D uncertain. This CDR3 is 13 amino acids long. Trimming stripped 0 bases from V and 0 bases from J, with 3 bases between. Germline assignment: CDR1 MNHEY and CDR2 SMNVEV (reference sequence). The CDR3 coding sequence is TGTGCCAGCAGTTTATCAGCCTCCTACGAGCAGTACTTC. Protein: CASSLSASYEQYF.

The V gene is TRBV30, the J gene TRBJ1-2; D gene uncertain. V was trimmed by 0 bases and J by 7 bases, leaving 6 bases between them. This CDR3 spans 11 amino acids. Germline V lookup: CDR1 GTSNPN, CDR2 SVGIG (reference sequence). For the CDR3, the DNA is TGTGCCTGGAGTGTTATTGGTGGCTACACCTTC. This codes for CAWSVIGGYTF. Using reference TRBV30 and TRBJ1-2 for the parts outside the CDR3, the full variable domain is SQTIHQWPATLVQPVGSPLSLECTVEGTSNPNLYWYRQAAGRGLQLLFYSVGIGQISSEVPQNLSASRPQDRQFILSSKKLLLSDSGFYLCAWSVIGGYTFGSGTRLTVV.

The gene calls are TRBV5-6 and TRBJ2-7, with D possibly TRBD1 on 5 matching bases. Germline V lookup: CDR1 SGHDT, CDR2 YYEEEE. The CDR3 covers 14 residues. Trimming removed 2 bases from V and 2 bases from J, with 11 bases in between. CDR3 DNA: TGTGCCAGCAGCTTAAGGGGAAACCCCTACGAGCAGTACTTC. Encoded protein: CASSLRGNPYEQYF. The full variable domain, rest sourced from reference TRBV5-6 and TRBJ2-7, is DAGVTQSPTHLIKTRGQQVTLRCSPKSGHDTVSWYQQALGQGPQFIFQYYEEEERQRGNFPDRFSGHQFPNYSSELNVNALLLGDSALYLCASSLRGNPYEQYFGPGTRLTVT.

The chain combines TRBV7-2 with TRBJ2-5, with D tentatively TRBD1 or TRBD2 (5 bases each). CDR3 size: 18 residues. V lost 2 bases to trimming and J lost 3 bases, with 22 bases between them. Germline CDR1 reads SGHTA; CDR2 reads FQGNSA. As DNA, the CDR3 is TGTGCCAGCAGCTTATGGTTACTGGGGGTAGGAAGGGAAGAGACCCAGTACTTC. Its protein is CASSLWLLGVGREETQYF. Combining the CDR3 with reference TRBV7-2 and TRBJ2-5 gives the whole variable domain GAGVSQSPSNKVTEKGKDVELRCDPISGHTALYWYRQSLGQGLEFLIYFQGNSAPDKSGLPSDRFSAERTGGSVSTLTIQRTQQEDSAVYLCASSLWLLGVGREETQYFGPGTRLLVL.

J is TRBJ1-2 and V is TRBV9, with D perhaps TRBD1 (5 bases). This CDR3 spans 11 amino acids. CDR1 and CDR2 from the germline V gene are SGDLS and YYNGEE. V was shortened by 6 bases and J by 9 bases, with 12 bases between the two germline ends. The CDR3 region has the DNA TGTGCCAGCACCCAAGGGGAACGCTACACCTTC. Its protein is CASTQGERYTF.

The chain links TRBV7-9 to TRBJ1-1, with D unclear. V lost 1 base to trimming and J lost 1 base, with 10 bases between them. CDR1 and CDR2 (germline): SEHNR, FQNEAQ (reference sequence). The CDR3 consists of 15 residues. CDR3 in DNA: TGTGCCAGCAGCTTAGTCGGGTCAGAGAACACTGAAGCTTTCTTT. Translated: CASSLVGSENTEAFF.

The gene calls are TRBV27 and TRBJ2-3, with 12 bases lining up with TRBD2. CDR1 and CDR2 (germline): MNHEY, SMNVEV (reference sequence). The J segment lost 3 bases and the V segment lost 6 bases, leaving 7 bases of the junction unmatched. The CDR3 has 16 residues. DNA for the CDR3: TGTGCCAGCAGCCCCCGGACTAGCGGGACGACAGATACGCAGTATTTT. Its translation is CASSPRTSGTTDTQYF.

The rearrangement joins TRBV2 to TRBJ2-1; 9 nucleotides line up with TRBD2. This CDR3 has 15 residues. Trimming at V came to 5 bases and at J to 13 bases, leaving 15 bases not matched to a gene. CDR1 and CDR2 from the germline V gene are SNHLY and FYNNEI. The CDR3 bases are TGTGCCAGCAGTCCCAATGAGCTAGCGGGAAATAACCAGTTCTTC. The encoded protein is CASSPNELAGNNQFF. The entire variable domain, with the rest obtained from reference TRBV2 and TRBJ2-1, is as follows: EPEVTQTPSHQVTQMGQEVILRCVPISNHLYFYWYRQILGQKVEFLVSFYNNEISEKSEIFDDQFSVERPDGSNFTLKIRSTKLEDSAMYFCASSPNELAGNNQFFGPGTRLTVL.

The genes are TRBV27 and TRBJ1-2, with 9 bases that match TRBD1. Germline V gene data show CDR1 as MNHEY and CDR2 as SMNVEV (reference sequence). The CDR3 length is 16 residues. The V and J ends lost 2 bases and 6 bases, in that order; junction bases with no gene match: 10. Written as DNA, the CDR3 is TGTGCCAGCAGTTTACTTAATACAGGGGGCAGGAATGGCTACACCTTC. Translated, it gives CASSLLNTGGRNGYTF.

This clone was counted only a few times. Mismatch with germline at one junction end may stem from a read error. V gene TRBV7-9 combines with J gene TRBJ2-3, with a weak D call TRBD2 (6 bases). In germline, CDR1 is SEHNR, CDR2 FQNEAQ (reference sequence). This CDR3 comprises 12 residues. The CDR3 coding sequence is TGTGCCAGCAACTTAGCGGTAGATACGCAGTATTTT. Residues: CASNLAVDTQYF. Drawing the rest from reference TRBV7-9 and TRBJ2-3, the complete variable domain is DTGVSQNPRHKITKRGQNVTFRCDPISEHNRLYWYRQTLGQGPEFLTYFQNEAQLEKSRLLSDRFSAERPKGSFSTLEIQRTEQGDSAMYLCASNLAVDTQYFGPGTRLTVL.